This record covers a single T cell receptor beta chain. Random hexamers primed reverse transcription of about 0.5 to 1 ug RNA. TCRdb reprocessed the immunoSEQ multiplex PCR reads with MiXCR, giving one entry per CDR3 protein. The sample holds approximately 230,000 distinct CDR3 sequences; roughly 95% are singletons and the top ten take approximately 0.07%. The CDR3 is 14 residues long. Trimming cost V 4 bases and J 4 bases, with 11 bases left between them. The germline V gene encodes CDR1 LGHNA and CDR2 YNFKEQ. The data are from a study of CD8 T cells in Susac syndrome. V is TRBV4-2 and J is TRBJ2-1; D is ambiguous. Material: CD4+ T cells from PBMCs. This sequence was found in a human donor with multiple sclerosis. CDR3 nucleotide sequence: TGTGCCAGCAGCCCGATTGCTTCGTACAATGAGCAGTTCTTC. It codes for CASSPIASYNEQFF.